This TCR beta chain was profiled in a study of blood T cell repertoires in COVID-19. The germline V gene encodes CDR1 SNHLY and CDR2 FYNNEI. Trimming took off 4 bases at V and 0 bases at J, with 10 bases between the two ends. There are 15 residues in the CDR3. Authors' data handling: Nucleated cell counts were estimated from reference gene primer amplification. Data came from immunoSEQ multiplex PCR; TCRdb stores just in-frame clones and leaves some out. V, J and clone size derive from that table, while D and trimming were established from the DNA sequence. The sample carries fewer than 75,000 clones, 60% to 80% recorded once.

The origin of this receptor is a man aged 60 to 69 with acute or convalescent COVID-19. The genes are TRBV2 and TRBJ1-5; no clear D gene. Specimen: peripheral blood. CDR3 coding DNA: TGTGCCAGCAGTGGCAACAGTTTTAGCAATCAGCCCCAGCATTTT. Translating gives CASSGNSFSNQPQHF.